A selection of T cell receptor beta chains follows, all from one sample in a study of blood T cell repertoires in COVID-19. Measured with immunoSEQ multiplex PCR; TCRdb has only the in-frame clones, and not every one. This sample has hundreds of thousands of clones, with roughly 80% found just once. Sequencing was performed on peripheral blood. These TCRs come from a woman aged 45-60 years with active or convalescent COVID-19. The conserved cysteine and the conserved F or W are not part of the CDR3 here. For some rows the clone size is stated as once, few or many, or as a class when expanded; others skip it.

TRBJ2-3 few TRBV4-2 ASSPSLAGGTDTQY
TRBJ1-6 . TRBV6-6 ASSETGGSPLH
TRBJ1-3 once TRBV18 ASSPDVGLI
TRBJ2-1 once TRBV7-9 ASSYRVNEQF
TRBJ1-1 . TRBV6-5 ASSYHSMTIDEAF
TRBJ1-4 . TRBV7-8 ASSLGYRTGGYKLF
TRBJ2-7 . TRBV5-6 ASSFQGLTYYEQY
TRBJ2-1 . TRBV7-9 ASSPKTRNEQF
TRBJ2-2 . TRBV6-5 ASKTGGGPSGELF
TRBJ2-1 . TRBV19 ASNGGVGYNEQF
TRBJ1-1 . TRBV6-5 ASIFDRNTEAF